These 16 T cell receptor beta chains were sequenced from one sample in a study of blood T cell repertoires in COVID-19. Sequencing used immunoSEQ multiplex PCR; TCRdb keeps in-frame clones, though not all of them. The sample records tens of thousands of clones, 90% being singletons. The specimen sequenced was peripheral blood. The receptors come from a man aged 45 to 65 with acute or convalescent COVID-19.

This chain uses TRBV7-9 with TRBJ2-7, with 8 bases matching TRBD2. CDR1 and CDR2 from the germline V gene are SEHNR and FQNEAQ (reference sequence). Losses at the gene ends were 5 bases for V and 3 bases for J; bases not matched to a gene: 9. CDR3 length: 15 residues. The CDR3 sequence: CASSPREGPLYEQYV. DNA for the CDR3: TGTGCCAGCAGCCCCCGGGAGGGGCCACTCTACGAGCAGTACGTC.

This chain uses TRBV2 with TRBJ2-7; maybe TRBD1 (5 bases). The CDR3 has 11 residues. Trimming shortened V by 5 bases and J by 4 bases, and 6 bases separated the two germline ends. Looked up from germline, CDR1 is SNHLY and CDR2 is FYNNEI. CDR3 region: CASSTGYEQYF. In nucleotides, the CDR3 is TGTGCCAGCAGTACAGGTTACGAGCAGTACTTC. Based on the CDR3 plus reference TRBV2 and TRBJ2-7, the full variable domain is EPEVTQTPSHQVTQMGQEVILRCVPISNHLYFYWYRQILGQKVEFLVSFYNNEISEKSEIFDDQFSVERPDGSNFTLKIRSTKLEDSAMYFCASSTGYEQYFGPGTRLTVT.

In this sample, this clone turned up once. The J gene is TRBJ2-5, the V gene TRBV6-5; D may be TRBD2 (6 bases). V lost 7 bases and J 5 bases, leaving 17 bases between the germline ends. Germline loops: CDR1 MNHEY, CDR2 SVGAGI. The CDR3 is 14 amino acids. The CDR3 sequence is CASNYQAGLETQYF. The CDR3 DNA reads TGTGCCAGCAACTATCAGGCGGGGTTGGAGACCCAGTACTTC.

CDR3 nucleotide sequence: TGTGCCAGCAGCTTAGCGCAGGGTGGTACTGAAGCTTTCTTT. The encoded protein is CASSLAQGGTEAFF. This chain links TRBV7-6 with TRBJ1-1; weak D call: TRBD1 (5 bases). The CDR3 totals 14 residues. Germline lookup yields CDR1 SGHVS and CDR2 FNYEAQ. V lost 0 bases, J lost 5 bases, and 10 bases lay in between.

The rearrangement joins TRBV5-4 to TRBJ2-1, with TRBD1 identical over 10 bases. The CDR3 sequence is 16 residues long. The germline CDR1 and CDR2 sequences are SGHNT and YYREEE (reference sequence). With V trimmed by 3 bases and J by 9 bases, 12 bases remained unmatched. This CDR3 reads CASSSDPGQGSSEQFF. The DNA of the CDR3 is TGTGCCAGCAGCTCGGACCCGGGACAGGGGTCATCTGAGCAGTTCTTC.

This clone was seen once. The chain combines TRBV29-1 with TRBJ2-1; possibly TRBD1 for D (6 bases). V lost 6 bases and J lost 5, with 14 bases in between. There are 13 residues in the CDR3. Germline CDR1 and CDR2: SQVTM and ANQGSEA. Here the CDR3 DNA reads TGCAGCGTCCGCGGCGGACAGAACAATGAGCAGTTCTTC. It yields the protein CSVRGGQNNEQFF.

The chain couples TRBV6-5 to TRBJ2-7; 8 bases are shared with TRBD1. The germline V gene has CDR1 MNHEY and CDR2 SVGAGI. V dropped 8 bases and J dropped 6; count of bases not matched to a gene: 12. This CDR3 is 14 amino acids long. CDR3 protein: CASASRTGLSEQYV. CDR3 sequence (DNA): TGTGCCAGCGCGTCGCGGACAGGGCTCTCCGAGCAGTACGTC.

This chain connects TRBV27 to TRBJ2-1; 9 bases align to TRBD2. There are 15 residues in the CDR3. Per germline, CDR1 MNHEY and CDR2 SMNVEV (reference sequence). V was pared by 5 bases and J by 2 bases, with 4 bases of the junction left unmatched. DNA for the CDR3: TGTGCCAGCAGTATCCGACTAGCGGCCTACAATGAGCAGTTCTTC. Translation: CASSIRLAAYNEQFF.

The chain recombines TRBV6-2 or TRBV6-3 with TRBJ2-3, with D possibly matching TRBD1 (5 bases). The germline V gene encodes CDR1 MNHEY and CDR2 SVGEGT. V lost 4 bases and J 0 bases, leaving 11 bases between the germline ends. This CDR3 contains 15 residues. The CDR3 sequence is CASSSPDSSTDTQYF. The CDR3 DNA follows: TGTGCCAGCAGTTCGCCCGACAGTAGCACAGATACGCAGTATTTT.

The rearrangement uses TRBV28 and TRBJ1-6; D uncertain. The CDR3 has 16 amino acids. V dropped 7 bases and J dropped 3 bases, with 16 bases sitting between them. Germline assignment: CDR1 MDHEN and CDR2 SYDVKM. This chain's CDR3 is CASTAPGGHYNSPLHF. CDR3 nucleotide sequence: TGTGCCAGCACCGCCCCCGGAGGGCACTATAATTCACCCCTCCACTTT.

This clone was found a few times. This sequence joins TRBV5-1 and TRBJ2-3; TRBD2 matches 11 bases. From germline, CDR1 is SGHRS and CDR2 YFSETQ. This CDR3 has 16 amino acids. The V gene end was trimmed by 7 bases and the J gene end by 0 bases; junction bases not matched to a gene: 7. The CDR3 bases are TGCGCCAGCCCCTTTAGGACTAGCGGGAGCACAGATACGCAGTATTTT. It is translated as CASPFRTSGSTDTQYF.

J is TRBJ1-3 and V is TRBV27, with 9 bases lining up with TRBD1. V lost 7 bases and J lost 2; bases outside the gene matches: 9. Germline V gene data show CDR1 as MNHEY and CDR2 as SMNVEV (reference sequence). CDR3 length equals 16 residues. The CDR3 DNA follows: TGTGCCAGCACCTCGACGACAGGGGGAACTGGAAACACCATATATTTT. Amino acid sequence: CASTSTTGGTGNTIYF.

The J gene is TRBJ1-1, the V gene TRBV25-1, with 7 bases that match TRBD1. J lost 4 bases, V lost 6 bases, and 11 bases had no gene match. The CDR3 consists of 15 residues. The germline gives CDR1 MGHDK, CDR2 SYGVNS. The CDR3: CASSQTGYHGTEAFF. The CDR3 DNA follows: TGTGCCAGCAGCCAGACAGGGTATCATGGCACTGAAGCTTTCTTT.

V and J are TRBV15 and TRBJ1-6; TRBD1 is a possible D gene (5 bases). Trimming stripped 1 base from V and 0 bases from J, with 19 bases between. The CDR3 is 20 amino acids. CDR1 is LNHNV, CDR2 YYDKDF, per germline (reference sequence). The CDR3 region has the DNA TGTGCCACCAGCAGAGGCCCCTTCAGGGAAGGAAGCTCCTATAATTCACCCCTCCACTTT. Translated: CATSRGPFREGSSYNSPLHF.

CDR3 loop: CASSRRLAGGQSDTQYF. CDR3 DNA sequence: TGTGCCAGCAGCCGCAGACTAGCGGGGGGGCAATCAGATACGCAGTATTTT. V usage is TRBV7-2 and J usage is TRBJ2-3; TRBD2 matches 14 bases. V shed 5 bases, J shed 4 bases, and the junction held 8 bases outside the gene matches. The CDR3 totals 17 residues. Germline CDR1 is SGHTA and CDR2 is FQGNSA.

This chain connects TRBV18 to TRBJ2-7; D might be TRBD1 (5 bases). The germline gives CDR1 KGHSH, CDR2 LQKENI. CDR3 size: 14 residues. V was trimmed by 3 bases and J by 2 bases, leaving 11 bases between them. The CDR3 sequence: CASSPTQTAYEQYF. CDR3 DNA sequence: TGTGCCAGCTCACCGACCCAGACAGCCTACGAGCAGTACTTC.